Listed here are 26 T cell receptor beta chains from one sample, sequenced in a study of control samples from healthy donors and cancer patients. The method was immunoSEQ multiplex PCR; TCRdb's version includes in-frame clones alone and lacks a portion of them. The sample includes 100,000 or so clones, 85% to 90% of them seen just once. Sequencing was performed on blood. The receptors here all came from a man aged 25 to 40 in good health.

The rearrangement links TRBV4-1 to TRBJ1-4; 9 nucleotides line up with TRBD1. V dropped 4 bases and J dropped 3; count of bases not matched to a gene: 6. The germline V gene has CDR1 MGHRA and CDR2 YSYEKL. The CDR3 sequence is 16 residues long. As DNA, the CDR3 is TGCGCCAGCAGCCCACAGGGGGCGGTAGCTAATGAAAAACTGTTTTTT. Encoded protein: CASSPQGAVANEKLFF.

The V call is TRBV18, the J call TRBJ1-2, with 10 bases matching TRBD1. Germline V lookup: CDR1 KGHSH, CDR2 LQKENI. The CDR3 length is 14 residues. After removal of 3 bases from V and 7 bases from J, the junction contained 5 bases not matched to a gene. Here the CDR3 reads CASSPGQGIGGYTF. Here the CDR3 DNA reads TGTGCCAGCTCACCGGGACAGGGGATCGGTGGCTACACCTTC.

This rearrangement joins TRBV5-5 to TRBJ1-4, with unresolved D. Trimming removed 0 bases at V and 6 bases at J, with 15 bases between. This CDR3 contains 16 residues. CDR1 is SGHKS and CDR2 is YYEKEE in the germline V gene (reference sequence). CDR3 nucleotide sequence: TGTGCCAGCAGCTTGGTCCCTCAGCTAGAGGATGAAAAACTGTTTTTT. Its protein product is CASSLVPQLEDEKLFF.

The chain uses TRBV6-5 and TRBJ2-7; D perhaps matches TRBD2 (6 bases). V was clipped by 6 bases and J by 7 bases, with 22 bases between them. The CDR3 is made up of 15 amino acids. Germline lookup yields CDR1 MNHEY and CDR2 SVGAGI. The CDR3 spells CASRSGQDGFGEQYV. The DNA of the CDR3 is TGTGCCAGCAGAAGCGGGCAGGACGGATTTGGGGAGCAGTACGTC.

This clone came up once. The chain couples TRBV7-8 to TRBJ1-5; maybe TRBD1 (5 bases). The CDR3 length is 17 residues. V shed 4 bases and J shed 0 bases, with 16 bases lying between them. The V gene's germline CDR1 is SGHVS and CDR2 FQNEAQ. CDR3 bases: TGTGCCAGCAGCTCAGGGCCGAGGGATTATAGCAATCAGCCCCAGCATTTT. Translating it yields CASSSGPRDYSNQPQHF.

The J gene is TRBJ2-7, the V gene TRBV10-3, with D perhaps TRBD2 (5 bases). The ends were cut back, 2 bases at V and 3 bases at J, with 14 bases in the middle. CDR1 and CDR2 (germline): ENHRY, SYGVKD. The CDR3 is 15 residues long. The DNA for the CDR3 is TGTGCCATCAGTGAGGGCGGGTCCGCAAACTACGAGCAGTACTTC. Protein product: CAISEGGSANYEQYF.

This clone was counted once. The CDR3 is CASSESGPFKNGYTF. In nucleotides, the CDR3 is TGTGCCAGCAGTGAGTCAGGGCCATTTAAGAATGGCTACACCTTC. The V and J genes are TRBV6-1 and TRBJ1-2; perhaps TRBD1 as D (5 bases). CDR3 length equals 15 residues. The V end was cut by 3 bases, the J end by 6 bases, with 17 bases between. Germline V gene sequence: CDR1 MNHNS, CDR2 SASEGT.

The chain joins TRBV6-1 to TRBJ2-1, with 8 bases lining up with TRBD1. J lost 5 bases, V lost 1 base, and 4 bases had no gene match. CDR3 size: 15 residues. Germline V CDR1 and CDR2: MNHNS, SASEGT. CDR3 nucleotides: TGTGCCAGCAGTGAAGGCAGGGGGCAAGACAATGAGCAGTTCTTC. Protein sequence: CASSEGRGQDNEQFF.

This clone appeared a few times. The chain joins TRBV6-2 or TRBV6-3 to TRBJ2-7; TRBD1 aligns across 8 bases. The CDR3 contains 16 residues. Per germline, CDR1 MNHEY and CDR2 SVGEGT. J lost 2 bases, V lost 5 bases, and 11 bases had no gene match. CDR3 amino acids: CASSRRRTGPTYEQYF. The CDR3 coding sequence is TGTGCCAGCAGTCGACGACGGACAGGGCCCACCTACGAGCAGTACTTC.

The J gene is TRBJ2-2, the V gene TRBV4-3; 13 bases line up with TRBD2. There are 17 residues in the CDR3. CDR1 is LGHNA and CDR2 is YSLEER in the germline V gene. V lost 3 bases to trimming and J lost 7 bases; unmatched junction nucleotides: 8. The CDR3 protein is CASSQAGTSGISGELFF. In nucleotides, the CDR3 is TGCGCCAGCAGCCAGGCAGGGACTAGCGGGATTAGCGGGGAGCTGTTTTTT.

The chain combines TRBV12-2 with TRBJ2-2; TRBD2 is the table's D call, not checked against the DNA. TRBV12-2 is labeled a pseudogene. This CDR3 is 13 amino acids long. CDR3 region: CASRRGPPGELFF. Here the CDR3 DNA reads TGTGCAAGTCGTCGAGGTCCCCCCGGGGAGCTGTTTTTT.

The chain employs TRBV19 and TRBJ1-1; maybe TRBD1 (5 bases). Germline V CDR1 and CDR2: LNHDA, SQIVND (reference sequence). This CDR3 region has 13 residues. V lost 7 bases and J 3 bases, leaving 12 bases between the germline ends. CDR3 loop: CASKDNRHTEAFF. CDR3 DNA sequence: TGTGCCAGTAAAGACAACAGGCACACTGAAGCTTTCTTT.

The chain joins TRBV7-3 to TRBJ1-1, with no clear D. V lost 5 bases, J lost 4 bases, and 11 bases lay in between. CDR3 size: 13 residues. The germline V gene has CDR1 SGHTA and CDR2 FQGTGA. The CDR3 loop reads CASSRAKVTEAFF. The CDR3 DNA follows: TGTGCCAGCAGCCGGGCAAAGGTCACTGAAGCTTTCTTT.

The chain carries TRBV5-1 and TRBJ1-2, with a possible D match to TRBD1 (6 bases). V lost 6 bases and J 3 bases, leaving 15 bases between the germline ends. The CDR3 totals 14 residues. In germline, CDR1 is SGHRS, CDR2 YFSETQ. CDR3 coding DNA: TGCGCCAGCAATTCCGGAGGGGGGGACTATGGCTACACCTTC. It yields the protein CASNSGGGDYGYTF.

The CDR3 DNA follows: TGTGCCAGCAGCCCCGGGACAGGGAGTGTCCAAGAGACCCAGTACTTC. Residues: CASSPGTGSVQETQYF. The V and J genes are TRBV5-6 and TRBJ2-5; 9 positions match TRBD1. V gave up 4 bases and J gave up 1 base; unmatched junction bases: 8. This CDR3 has 16 residues. CDR1 SGHDT and CDR2 YYEEEE come from the germline V gene.

The chain carries TRBV6-1 and TRBJ1-2; D ambiguous. Deletions cut 2 bases from V and 0 bases from J, with 10 bases between. CDR1 and CDR2 (germline): MNHNS, SASEGT. The CDR3 has 15 residues. In nucleotides, the CDR3 is TGTGCCAGCAGTGAATCCCTTGGGGCTAACTATGGCTACACCTTC. This codes for CASSESLGANYGYTF.

For this clone: Different DNA sequences within this sample yield the same CDR3. V is TRBV4-1 and J is TRBJ2-5; D is perhaps TRBD1 or TRBD2 (5 bases each). The CDR3 is 14 amino acids. Trimming removed 0 bases from V and 4 bases from J, with 9 bases in between. Germline CDR1 MGHRA, CDR2 YSYEKL. The CDR3: CASSQDRDGETQYF. In DNA, the CDR3 is TGCGCCAGCAGCCAAGACAGGGACGGAGAGACCCAGTACTTC.

The V and J genes are TRBV28 and TRBJ1-2, with unresolved D. Germline lookup yields CDR1 MDHEN and CDR2 SYDVKM. Trimming left V 2 bases short and J 6 bases short, with 10 bases between. This CDR3 has 13 amino acids. CDR3 protein: CASSLLPSDGYTF. CDR3 coding DNA: TGTGCCAGCAGTTTACTCCCTAGCGATGGCTACACCTTC.

The chain couples TRBV4-2 to TRBJ2-3, with D possibly TRBD2 on 6 matching bases. The CDR3 has 17 amino acids. V was trimmed by 0 bases and J by 1 base, leaving 14 bases between them. Germline V gene data show CDR1 as LGHNA and CDR2 as YNFKEQ. The CDR3 reads CASSQETGGKGTDTQYF. The CDR3 nucleotides are TGTGCCAGCAGCCAAGAAACGGGCGGGAAGGGCACAGATACGCAGTATTTT.

Only one count was recorded for this clone. The V gene is TRBV24-1, the J gene TRBJ1-1, with D hard to call. The germline V gene has CDR1 KGHDR and CDR2 SFDVKD. V was pared by 3 bases and J by 8 bases, with 12 bases between. This CDR3 has 13 amino acids. This chain's CDR3 is CATSDPPGDEAFF. The CDR3 nucleotides are TGTGCCACCAGTGATCCACCGGGAGACGAAGCTTTCTTT.

The gene calls are TRBV3-1 (or the pseudogene TRBV3-2) and TRBJ1-2, with 8 positions matching TRBD1. The CDR3 runs 16 residues. Germline CDR1 is LGHDT and CDR2 is YNNKEL (reference sequence). The trim removed 6 bases at V and 0 bases at J, leaving 9 bases unmatched. As DNA, the CDR3 is TGTGCCAGCAGGCGAACAGGGGGAAAAGCTAACTATGGCTACACCTTC. It encodes CASRRTGGKANYGYTF.

In this sample, this clone turned up once. The V gene is TRBV27, the J gene TRBJ1-1; D is perhaps TRBD1 (6 bases). The CDR3 extends over 14 amino acids. The V end lost 3 bases, the J end lost 4 bases, and 12 bases lay between the germline ends. Germline V gives CDR1 MNHEY, CDR2 SMNVEV (reference sequence). The CDR3, as DNA: TGTGCCAGCAGTTTCCAGGGGCTGAGCACTGAAGCTTTCTTT. This encodes CASSFQGLSTEAFF.

CDR3 loop: CASSLYQTSGTEQFF. The CDR3 DNA follows: TGTGCCAGCAGCTTGTACCAGACTAGCGGGACTGAGCAGTTCTTC. The chain uses TRBV5-4 and TRBJ2-1; 11 positions match TRBD2. The CDR3 has 15 residues. CDR1 is SGHNT, CDR2 YYREEE, per germline (reference sequence). Trimming removed 1 base from V and 9 bases from J; junction bases left unmatched: 6. The full variable domain, in which reference TRBV5-4 and TRBJ2-1 provide the parts outside the CDR3, is ETGVTQSPTHLIKTRGQQVTLRCSSQSGHNTVSWYQQALGQGPQFIFQYYREEENGRGNFPPRFSGLQFPNYSSELNVNALELDDSALYLCASSLYQTSGTEQFFGPGTRLTVL.

The V and J genes are TRBV15 and TRBJ2-6; D is perhaps TRBD1 (5 bases). CDR3 length: 16 amino acids. Germline CDR1 is LNHNV and CDR2 is YYDKDF (reference sequence). Deletions cut 2 bases from V and 4 bases from J, with 12 bases between. The chain's CDR3 is CATSRRTGLGANVLTF. The CDR3 coding sequence is TGTGCCACCAGCAGACGAACAGGCCTCGGGGCCAACGTCCTGACTTTC.

J is TRBJ2-7 and V is TRBV6-2 or TRBV6-3, with 12 bases identical to TRBD1. V lost 5 bases to trimming and J lost 3 bases; unmatched junction nucleotides: 5. Looked up from germline, CDR1 is MNHEY and CDR2 is SVGEGT. This CDR3 comprises 15 residues. CDR3 sequence reads: CASSGDRGRVYEQYV. CDR3 nucleotide sequence: TGTGCCAGCAGTGGGGACAGGGGGCGCGTCTACGAGCAGTACGTC.

The rearrangement joins TRBV4-3 to TRBJ1-1; D not certain. V was trimmed by 0 bases and J by 1 base, leaving 9 bases between them. Germline loops: CDR1 LGHNA, CDR2 YSLEER. The CDR3 length is 15 residues. CDR3 amino acids: CASSQDLPRNTEAFF. CDR3 nucleotides: TGCGCCAGCAGCCAAGATCTCCCCCGGAACACTGAAGCTTTCTTT.